The sequence of this TCR beta chain was determined in a study of blood T cell repertoires in COVID-19. As for the study in general: Researchers got acute and convalescent COVID-19 samples from the United States, Italy and Spain. PBMCs, B-cell-depleted T cells, or T cells were the source of the cDNA or gDNA that made up the material.

Original processing notes: Scientists estimated how many nucleated cells there were by amplifying reference gene primers. Generated by immunoSEQ multiplex PCR, the TCRdb table keeps only in-frame clones and is missing some. The V and J calls and the clone size are those of that table, but D and trimming were determined from the DNA. This sample yields about 220,000 clones, of which around 87% are seen a single time; more than 2.5% belongs to the top ten. Germline trimming cut 0 bases from V and 8 bases from J; bases unmatched to any gene: 10. The germline gives CDR1 GTSNPN, CDR2 SVGIG (reference sequence). The CDR3 runs to 15 residues.

The chain recombines TRBV30 with TRBJ1-5; 7 bases agree with TRBD1. The sequenced sample consisted of peripheral blood. The sequence was collected from a woman aged 25-40 years who had recovered from COVID-19. CDR3 sequence reads: CAWSVVGQAHEPQHF. In DNA, the CDR3 is TGTGCCTGGAGTGTAGTTGGACAGGCTCACGAGCCCCAGCATTTT.